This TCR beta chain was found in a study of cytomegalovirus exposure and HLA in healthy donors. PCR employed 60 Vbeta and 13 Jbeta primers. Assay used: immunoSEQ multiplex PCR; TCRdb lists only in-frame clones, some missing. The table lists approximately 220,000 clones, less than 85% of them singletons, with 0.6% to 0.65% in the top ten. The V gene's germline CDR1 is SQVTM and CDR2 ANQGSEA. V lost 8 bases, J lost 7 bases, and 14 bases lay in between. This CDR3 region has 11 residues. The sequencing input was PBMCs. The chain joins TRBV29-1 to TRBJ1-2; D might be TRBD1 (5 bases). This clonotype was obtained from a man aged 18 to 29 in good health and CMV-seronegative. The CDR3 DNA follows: TGCAGCTCCTCACGGGGGGGTGGCTACACCTTC. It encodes CSSSRGGGYTF. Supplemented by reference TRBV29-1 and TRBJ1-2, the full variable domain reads SAVISQKPSRDICQRGTSLTIQCQVDSQVTMMFWYRQQPGQSLTLIATANQGSEATYESGFVIDKFPISRPNLTFSTLTVSNMSPEDSSIYLCSSSRGGGYTFGSGTRLTVV.